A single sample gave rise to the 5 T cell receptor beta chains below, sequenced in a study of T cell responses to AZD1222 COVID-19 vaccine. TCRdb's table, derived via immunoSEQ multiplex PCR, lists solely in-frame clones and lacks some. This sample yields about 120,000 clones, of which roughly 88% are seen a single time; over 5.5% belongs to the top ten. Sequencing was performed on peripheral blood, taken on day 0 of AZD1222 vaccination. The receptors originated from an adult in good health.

DNA of the CDR3: TGTGCCAGCAGCCTCGGGACAGCACCTAGGGCTTTCTTT. This sequence encodes CASSLGTAPRAFF. The rearrangement uses TRBV3-1 (or the pseudogene TRBV3-2) and TRBJ1-1; 7 bases are shared with TRBD1. Germline V gene data show CDR1 as LGHDT and CDR2 as YNNKEL (reference sequence). This CDR3 region has 13 residues. V shed 4 bases, J shed 11 bases, and the junction held 10 bases outside the gene matches.

In DNA, the CDR3 is TGTGCCAGCAGCTTGGAGAGGCATGGGCCCCAGCATTTT. Translating it yields CASSLERHGPQHF. The chain carries TRBV5-6 and TRBJ1-5, with D hard to call. CDR3 length equals 13 residues. CDR1 is SGHDT, CDR2 YYEEEE, per germline. V was trimmed by 0 bases and J by 9 bases, leaving 10 bases between them.

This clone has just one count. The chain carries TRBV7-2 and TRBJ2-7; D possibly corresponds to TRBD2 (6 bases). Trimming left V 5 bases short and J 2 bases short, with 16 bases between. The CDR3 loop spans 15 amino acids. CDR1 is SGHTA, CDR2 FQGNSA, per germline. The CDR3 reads CASSLSGLETYEQYF. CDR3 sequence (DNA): TGTGCCAGCAGCCTGAGCGGGCTAGAGACCTACGAGCAGTACTTC. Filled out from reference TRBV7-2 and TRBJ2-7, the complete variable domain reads GAGVSQSPSNKVTEKGKDVELRCDPISGHTALYWYRQSLGQGLEFLIYFQGNSAPDKSGLPSDRFSAERTGGSVSTLTIQRTQQEDSAVYLCASSLSGLETYEQYFGPGTRLTVT.

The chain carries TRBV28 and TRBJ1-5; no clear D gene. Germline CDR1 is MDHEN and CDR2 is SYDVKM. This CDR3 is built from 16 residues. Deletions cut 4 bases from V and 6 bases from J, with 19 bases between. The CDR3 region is CASSSPVVGMAQPQHF. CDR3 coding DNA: TGTGCCAGCAGTTCCCCGGTCGTGGGGATGGCTCAGCCCCAGCATTTT.

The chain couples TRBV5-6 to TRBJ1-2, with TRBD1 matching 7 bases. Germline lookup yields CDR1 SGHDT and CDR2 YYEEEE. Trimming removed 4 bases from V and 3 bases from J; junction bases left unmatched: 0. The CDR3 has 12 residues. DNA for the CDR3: TGTGCCAGCAGCGACAGGGACTATGGCTACACCTTC. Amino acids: CASSDRDYGYTF.